These 25 T cell receptor beta chains were all obtained from the same sample, sequenced in a study of patients and donors after allogeneic stem cell transplantation. MiXCR was run by TCRdb on the RT-PCR reads, yielding one entry per CDR3 protein. This table has some 880,000 distinct CDR3 sequences, 18% appearing once. The specimen sequenced was blood, either unsorted or a sorted T cell fraction (not recorded which). These receptors all come from a human donor who was either an allogeneic HSCT recipient or a stem cell or donor lymphocyte infusion donor (not recorded which). It is not recorded whose cells these are; they may come from a transplant donor.

This clonotype turned up a few times. The chain combines TRBV5-1 with TRBJ2-7, with 11 bases aligning to TRBD2. The germline V gene has CDR1 SGHRS and CDR2 YFSETQ. V trimming: 0 bases; J trimming: 0 bases; junction bases outside the gene matches: 2. This CDR3 contains 16 residues. CDR3 bases: TGCGCCAGCAGCTTGGGACTAGCGGGGAGCTCCTACGAGCAGTACTTC. Translated, it gives CASSLGLAGSSYEQYF.

The chain has TRBV7-9 and TRBJ1-2; D call uncertain. Germline V gene data show CDR1 as SEHNR and CDR2 as FQNEAQ (reference sequence). The CDR3 consists of 12 residues. Trimming stripped 5 bases from V and 8 bases from J, with 12 bases between. CDR3 amino acids: CASSVEVGGYTF. In DNA, the CDR3 is TGTGCCAGCAGCGTTGAAGTGGGGGGCTACACCTTC.

The chain uses TRBV9 and TRBJ2-2; unclear D gene. This CDR3 comprises 13 residues. Germline CDR1 and CDR2: SGDLS and YYNGEE. The V end lost 5 bases, the J end lost 3 bases, and 8 bases lay between the germline ends. The CDR3 DNA is TGTGCCAGCAGTGGGCCCCACACCGGGGAGCTGTTTTTT. Its protein product is CASSGPHTGELFF.

This chain links TRBV25-1 with TRBJ2-7, with D possibly being TRBD1 (6 bases). V lost 3 bases to trimming and J lost 0 bases, with 12 bases between them. The CDR3 consists of 15 residues. Germline assignment: CDR1 MGHDK and CDR2 SYGVNS. Here the CDR3 reads CASSEQGLHSYEQYF. In DNA form, the CDR3 reads TGTGCCAGCAGTGAGCAGGGGCTCCACTCCTACGAGCAGTACTTC.

This clonotype has just one count. The rearrangement uses TRBV11-2 and TRBJ2-7; D not certain. V dropped 3 bases and J dropped 1 base, with 16 bases sitting between them. The V gene's germline CDR1 is SGHAT and CDR2 FQNNGV. This CDR3 has 16 residues. The CDR3 region has the DNA TGTGCCAGCAGCTTCCATGGCGGTCCAGAATCCTACGAGCAGTACTTC. Translated, it gives CASSFHGGPESYEQYF.

CDR3 sequence (DNA): TGTGCCAGCAGCCATTCGGACAGGGGGTACTATGGCTACACCTTC. Its translation: CASSHSDRGYYGYTF. J is TRBJ1-2 and V is TRBV12-3 or TRBV12-4; 10 bases line up with TRBD1. The CDR3 runs to 15 residues. Trimming at V came to 6 bases and at J to 3 bases, leaving 7 bases not matched to a gene.

The V gene is TRBV2, the J gene TRBJ2-7, with D possibly being TRBD1 or TRBD2 (5 bases each). The germline gives CDR1 SNHLY, CDR2 FYNNEI. The CDR3 contains 12 residues. Trimming stripped 6 bases from V and 5 bases from J, with 11 bases between. CDR3: CASRGDSHEQYF. The CDR3 bases are TGTGCCAGCAGGGGGGATTCCCACGAGCAGTACTTC.

This clonotype was recorded a few times. V is TRBV14 and J is TRBJ2-5; no definite D call. Trimming pared 0 bases from V and 2 bases from J, leaving 7 bases between. The germline V gene has CDR1 SGHDN and CDR2 FVKESK. The CDR3 is 14 residues long. CDR3 residues: CASSQELLQETQYF. In DNA form, the CDR3 reads TGTGCCAGCAGCCAAGAACTATTACAAGAGACCCAGTACTTC.

The V and J genes are TRBV19 and TRBJ1-1, with 7 positions matching TRBD1. Germline CDR1 reads LNHDA; CDR2 reads SQIVND (reference sequence). After removal of 3 bases from V and 3 bases from J, the junction contained 10 bases not matched to a gene. The CDR3 runs to 16 residues. This CDR3 reads CASSILRGQGDTEAFF. DNA of the CDR3: TGTGCCAGTAGTATTTTACGGGGTCAGGGGGACACTGAAGCTTTCTTT. The variable domain in full, with the rest retrieved from reference TRBV19 and TRBJ1-1, is DGGITQSPKYLFRKEGQNVTLSCEQNLNHDAMYWYRQDPGQGLRLIYYSQIVNDFQKGDIAEGYSVSREKKESFPLTVTSAQKNPTAFYLCASSILRGQGDTEAFFGQGTRLTVV.

A few counts support this clonotype. The rearrangement joins TRBV5-5 to TRBJ1-2; D is unclear. Germline V lookup: CDR1 SGHKS, CDR2 YYEKEE (reference sequence). This CDR3 spans 14 amino acids. V was shortened by 4 bases and J by 1 base, with 11 bases between the two germline ends. The CDR3 DNA follows: TGTGCCAGCAGCAGCTCAGGAGGTAACTATGGCTACACCTTC. This codes for CASSSSGGNYGYTF. Full variable domain (missing parts from reference TRBV5-5 and TRBJ1-2): DAGVTQSPTHLIKTRGQQVTLRCSPISGHKSVSWYQQVLGQGPQFIFQYYEKEERGRGNFPDRFSARQFPNYSSELNVNALLLGDSALYLCASSSSGGNYGYTFGSGTRLTVV.

This clonotype came up a few times. One end of the junction is discordant with germline, which a read error may explain. The rearrangement uses TRBV30 and TRBJ2-2; 7 nucleotides align to TRBD2. Germline lookup yields CDR1 GTSNPN and CDR2 SVGIG (reference sequence). This CDR3 has 14 residues. In nucleotides, the CDR3 is TGTGCCTGGAGTAAACTAGCGAAAACCGGGGAGCTGTTTTTT. Protein: CAWSKLAKTGELFF.

The chain couples TRBV30 to TRBJ1-2, with 9 bases that match TRBD1. V was clipped by 0 bases and J by 7 bases; unmatched bases: 6. The CDR3 is 14 residues long. Germline CDR1 is GTSNPN and CDR2 is SVGIG (reference sequence). CDR3 loop: CAWSVGTGSRGYTF. The CDR3 DNA follows: TGTGCCTGGAGTGTAGGGACAGGGAGCCGTGGCTACACCTTC.

CDR3 sequence: CARARGYNYGYTF. The CDR3 DNA reads as TGTGCCCGGGCCAGGGGGTACAACTATGGCTACACCTTC. The rearrangement joins TRBV2 to TRBJ1-2, with 7 bases aligning to TRBD1. Germline trimming cut 11 bases from V and 2 bases from J; bases unmatched to any gene: 8. Germline V gene sequence: CDR1 SNHLY, CDR2 FYNNEI. The CDR3 has 13 residues.

The chain couples TRBV4-2 to TRBJ2-1, with 7 positions matching TRBD1. V trimming: 1 base; J trimming: 8 bases; junction bases outside the gene matches: 8. Germline CDR1 reads LGHNA; CDR2 reads YNFKEQ. The CDR3 is made up of 15 amino acids. The CDR3 sequence is CASSQAGQGVDEQFF. For the CDR3, the DNA is TGTGCCAGCAGCCAAGCGGGGCAGGGGGTCGATGAGCAGTTCTTC.

This clonotype turned up a few times. This rearrangement joins TRBV6-1 to TRBJ2-7; D uncertain. The ends were cut back, 6 bases at V and 7 bases at J, with 25 bases in the middle. From germline, CDR1 is MNHNS and CDR2 SASEGT. The CDR3 covers 16 residues. CDR3 region: CASSQQSGPSPREQYF. The DNA of the CDR3 is TGTGCCAGCAGCCAACAGAGTGGGCCATCACCCAGGGAGCAGTACTTC.

The chain carries TRBV12-3 or TRBV12-4 and TRBJ1-1; D gene unclear. V was pared by 1 base and J by 1 base, with 7 bases between. The CDR3 extends over 14 amino acids. CDR3 sequence (DNA): TGTGCCAGCAGTTTAGTGGTCACGAACACTGAAGCTTTCTTT. As protein: CASSLVVTNTEAFF.

The V gene is TRBV4-2, the J gene TRBJ2-4; D unresolved. CDR1 is LGHNA, CDR2 YNFKEQ, per germline. This CDR3 has 14 residues. The ends were cut back, 4 bases at V and 0 bases at J, with 7 bases in the middle. CDR3: CASSPQIAKNIQYF. DNA of the CDR3: TGTGCCAGCAGCCCTCAAATAGCCAAAAACATTCAGTACTTC.

This clonotype has just a few counts. The chain links TRBV4-3 to TRBJ2-5; D gene unclear. The CDR3 is 15 amino acids. Germline loops: CDR1 LGHNA, CDR2 YSLEER. V was clipped by 1 base and J by 4 bases, with 13 bases between them. CDR3 sequence reads: CASSQVGEVGETQYF. DNA for the CDR3: TGCGCCAGCAGCCAAGTTGGGGAAGTAGGAGAGACCCAGTACTTC.

Only a few counts were recorded for this clonotype. This chain uses TRBV7-9 with TRBJ1-4, with a weak D call TRBD1 (5 bases). The CDR3 is 12 amino acids. The V and J ends lost 5 bases and 8 bases respectively, with 9 bases between them. Germline CDR1 is SEHNR and CDR2 is FQNEAQ (reference sequence). CDR3 nucleotides: TGTGCCAGCAGCCGGGACGGGGAAAAACTGTTTTTT. Translating gives CASSRDGEKLFF.

This clonotype was seen a handful of times. The chain joins TRBV12-3 or TRBV12-4 to TRBJ1-1; no clear D gene. CDR3 length: 14 residues. Between the trimmed V and J ends, which lost 3 bases and 0 bases, there was a span of 8 bases. The CDR3 region is CASSFLNLNTEAFF. CDR3 nucleotides: TGTGCCAGCAGTTTCCTTAACCTGAACACTGAAGCTTTCTTT.

The chain combines TRBV6-1 with TRBJ1-6; D remains unclear. Germline CDR1 reads MNHNS; CDR2 reads SASEGT. Trimming removed 4 bases from V and 11 bases from J, with 12 bases in between. The CDR3 length is 13 residues. CDR3 in amino acids: CASSASALTPLHF. The CDR3 DNA sequence: TGTGCCAGCAGTGCGTCGGCCCTTACACCCCTCCACTTT.

This clonotype showed up just a few times. The chain joins TRBV7-3 to TRBJ2-3; tentative D call: TRBD2 (6 bases). The CDR3 runs 14 residues. Trimming took 5 bases from V and 6 from J, leaving 15 bases between them. Germline assignment: CDR1 SGHTA and CDR2 FQGTGA. This CDR3 reads CASSRDSQWDTQYF. The CDR3 DNA is TGTGCCAGCAGCCGGGACTCGCAGTGGGATACGCAGTATTTT.

Only a few counts were recorded for this clonotype. This sequence joins TRBV19 and TRBJ2-2, with 11 nucleotides matching TRBD2. V shed 7 bases, J shed 2 bases, and the junction held 6 bases outside the gene matches. The CDR3 consists of 16 residues. Germline V gene sequence: CDR1 LNHDA, CDR2 SQIVND (reference sequence). The CDR3 nucleotides are TGTGCCAGTACCGGTCTAGCGGGAGGTAACACCGGGGAGCTGTTTTTT. Translating it yields CASTGLAGGNTGELFF.

V is TRBV7-2 and J is TRBJ2-4; no definite D call. This CDR3 is 16 amino acids long. Per germline, CDR1 SGHTA and CDR2 FQGNSA. V gave up 4 bases and J gave up 1 base, with 14 bases separating them. This CDR3 reads CASSSHWTLAKNIQYF. The CDR3 region has the DNA TGTGCCAGCAGCTCCCACTGGACGCTTGCCAAAAACATTCAGTACTTC.

The table lists this clonotype with a few counts. V usage is TRBV6-2 or TRBV6-3 and J usage is TRBJ2-7; 9 bases map to TRBD1. The CDR3 is 12 amino acids. The J segment lost 7 bases and the V segment lost 7 bases, leaving 5 bases of the junction unmatched. Looked up from germline, CDR1 is MNHEY and CDR2 is SVGEGT. For the CDR3, the DNA is TGTGCCAGCACACAGGGGGCGGGTGAGCAGTACTTC. Its translation is CASTQGAGEQYF.